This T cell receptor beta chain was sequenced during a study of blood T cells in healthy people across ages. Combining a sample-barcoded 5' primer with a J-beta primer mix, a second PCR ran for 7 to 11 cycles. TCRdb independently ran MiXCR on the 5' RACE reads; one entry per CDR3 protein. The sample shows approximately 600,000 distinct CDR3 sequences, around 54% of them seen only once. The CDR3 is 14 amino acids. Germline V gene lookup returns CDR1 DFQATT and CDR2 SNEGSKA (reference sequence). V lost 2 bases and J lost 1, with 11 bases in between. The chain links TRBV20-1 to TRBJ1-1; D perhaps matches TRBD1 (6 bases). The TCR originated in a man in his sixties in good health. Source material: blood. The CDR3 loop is CSARQGSTNTEAFF. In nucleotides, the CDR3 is TGCAGTGCTAGACAGGGGTCCACGAACACTGAAGCTTTCTTT.